This TCR beta chain originates from a study of T cell responses to AZD1222 COVID-19 vaccine. Study-wide findings and caveats: Repertoire sampling was restricted to post-peak T cell response timepoints. Spike was spanned by vaccine-associated CD4 TCRs, which were dominant at 160-218 and 743-854.

Regarding this clone: Its target is not known.

The CDR3 runs to 12 residues. Per the germline V gene, CDR1 is SGHDN and CDR2 is FVKESK. V was clipped by 3 bases and J by 3 bases, with 3 bases between them. Repertoires were generated with immunoSEQ multiplex PCR, while TCRdb's copy carries only in-frame clones and drops some. The sample carries some 130,000 clones, about nine tenths recorded once. Sequences were derived from peripheral blood, sampled 28 days after the second AZD1222 dose. The chain carries TRBV14 and TRBJ1-5; D gene ambiguous. This receptor was identified in an adult who received the AZD1222 COVID-19 vaccine. In DNA, the CDR3 is TGTGCCAGCAGCCAGACCAATCAGCCCCAGCATTTT. It codes for CASSQTNQPQHF.